This is a list of T cell receptor beta chains from one sample in a study of response to subunit inactivated influenza vaccine. TCRdb ran MiXCR on the RT-PCR reads and lists one entry per CDR3 protein. This table has around 600,000 distinct CDR3 sequences, roughly 12% appearing once. These same data were also listed under a study on T cells expressing NK-cell markers.

The specimen comprised PBMCs from blood, sampled on the day of vaccination. These receptors came from a man in his fifties or sixties who received an inactivated influenza vaccine. The CDR3 runs from the conserved cysteine through the conserved F or W. Fields, in order: V gene, J gene, D gene, clone size, CDR3 protein, CDR3 DNA. A D gene is named only where the DNA matches it firmly. Clone size is stated in some rows and not others, as once, few, many or a class when expanded.

>TRBV5-1|TRBJ2-6|TRBD1|few
CASSTGQGGNSGANVLTF
TGCGCCAGCAGCACCGGACAGGGCGGTAACTCTGGGGCCAACGTCCTGACTTTC
>TRBV7-9|TRBJ1-6|.|few
CASSLEAASRSPLHF
TGTGCCAGCAGCTTAGAGGCAGCCAGCCGTTCACCCCTCCACTTT
>TRBV20-1|TRBJ2-3|.|.
CSAQPGFPTDTQYF
TGCAGTGCTCAACCGGGGTTCCCCACAGATACGCAGTATTTT
>TRBV29-1|TRBJ2-1|TRBD1|.
CNRTGDNEQFF
TGCAATCGGACAGGAGACAATGAGCAGTTCTTC
>TRBV12-3/TRBV12-4|TRBJ2-5|.|.
CASSFSDSRETQYF
TGTGCCAGCAGTTTCTCGGACAGTAGAGAGACCCAGTACTTC
>TRBV6-1|TRBJ2-3|.|few
CASRSDTTTDTQYF
TGTGCCAGCAGATCCGACACTACCACAGATACGCAGTATTTT
>TRBV5-6|TRBJ2-5|.|few
CASSSVGPATTQYF
TGTGCCAGCAGCTCGGTGGGCCCGGCTACCACCCAGTACTTC
>TRBV6-5|TRBJ2-3|.|.
CASSYQGPGYPDTQYF
TGTGCCAGCAGTTACCAGGGTCCCGGTTATCCAGATACGCAGTATTTT
>TRBV27|TRBJ2-7|TRBD2|many
CASSLLVGRAPLEQYF
TGTGCCAGCAGTTTATTGGTCGGGAGGGCCCCTCTCGAGCAGTACTTC
>TRBV27|TRBJ2-3|.|medium-sized
CATGGTSEDTQYF
TGTGCCACCGGTGGGACTTCAGAAGATACGCAGTATTTT
>TRBV9|TRBJ1-1|.|.
CASSVGASTPEAFF
TGTGCCAGCAGCGTAGGAGCCTCCACTCCTGAAGCTTTCTTT
>TRBV28|TRBJ1-4|.|few
CASSPGGPTNEKLFF
TGTGCCAGCAGCCCCGGGGGGCCAACTAATGAAAAACTGTTTTTT
>TRBV4-1|TRBJ2-1|.|many
CASSQDSGNLEQFF
TGCGCCAGCAGCCAAGATTCCGGGAATCTCGAGCAGTTCTTC
>TRBV9|TRBJ2-7|.|few
CASSPRLESSYEQYF
TGTGCCAGCAGCCCGCGGCTTGAGAGCTCCTACGAGCAGTACTTC
>TRBV12-3/TRBV12-4|TRBJ2-5|.|few
CASSLALGGSQTQYF
TGTGCCAGCAGTTTAGCCCTTGGGGGGAGCCAGACCCAGTACTTC
>TRBV4-3|TRBJ2-2|.|.
CASSQASGSGELFF
TGCGCCAGCAGCCAAGCCTCGGGGTCCGGGGAGCTGTTTTTT
>TRBV5-1|TRBJ2-3|TRBD1|.
CASSWGDRGPADTQYF
TGCGCCAGCAGCTGGGGGGACAGGGGGCCGGCAGATACGCAGTATTTT
>TRBV12-3/TRBV12-4|TRBJ2-7|TRBD1|.
CASSLGQGWVSHEQYF
TGTGCCAGCAGTTTGGGACAGGGGTGGGTAAGTCACGAGCAGTACTTC
>TRBV5-1|TRBJ2-1|.|.
CASSLGTPWTALRSYNEQFF
TGCGCCAGCAGCTTGGGTACCCCCTGGACTGCCTTGAGATCCTACAATGAGCAGTTCTTC
>TRBV6-1|TRBJ1-3|.|.
CASSEGGNTIYF
TGTGCCAGCAGTGAAGGTGGAAACACCATATATTTT
>TRBV20-1|TRBJ2-3|TRBD1|many
CSARRGGSVTDTQYF
TGCAGTGCTCGCAGAGGGGGCTCAGTAACAGATACGCAGTATTTT
>TRBV7-7|TRBJ2-5|TRBD2|.
CASSLRTSGRPQETQYF
TGTGCCAGCAGCCTTAGGACTAGCGGGAGGCCACAAGAGACCCAGTACTTC
>TRBV12-3/TRBV12-4|TRBJ1-3|TRBD1|many
CASSLGQGAGNTIYF
TGTGCCAGCAGTTTAGGACAGGGCGCTGGAAACACCATATATTTT
>TRBV4-3|TRBJ2-3|.|.
CASSQGGGGVGGTQYF
TGCGCCAGCAGCCAAGGAGGAGGGGGAGTTGGGGGTACGCAGTATTTT
>TRBV10-1|TRBJ2-5|.|.
CASSESGRGQETQYF
TGCGCCAGCAGTGAGTCCGGGCGGGGACAAGAGACCCAGTACTTC
>TRBV11-2|TRBJ2-3|TRBD1|many
CASSLTGSSTDTQYF
TGTGCCAGCAGCTTGACAGGGTCTAGCACAGATACGCAGTATTTT
>TRBV3-1|TRBJ2-5|TRBD2|.
CASSKSGRLGETQYF
TGTGCCAGCAGTAAAAGCGGGAGATTAGGAGAGACCCAGTACTTC
>TRBV7-9|TRBJ1-1|.|few
CASSPPGRGGAFGAFF
TGTGCCAGCAGTCCCCCGGGGAGAGGGGGGGCTTTCGGAGCTTTCTTT
>TRBV5-5|TRBJ2-5|.|.
CASSLNSLETQYF
TGTGCCAGCAGCTTGAACAGCCTGGAGACCCAGTACTTC
>TRBV4-2|TRBJ2-2|.|few
CASSQDIEGGNTGELFF
TGTGCCAGCAGCCAAGATATCGAGGGGGGGAACACCGGGGAGCTGTTTTTT
>TRBV7-2|TRBJ2-7|.|.
CASSLVDLISYEQYF
TGTGCCAGCAGCTTAGTCGACTTGATATCCTACGAGCAGTACTTC
>TRBV12-3/TRBV12-4|TRBJ1-2|.|.
CASSPRVRYGYTF
TGTGCCAGCAGCCCCAGGGTTCGCTATGGCTACACCTTC
>TRBV7-9|TRBJ1-1|.|.
CASSPQGFTEAFF
TGTGCCAGCAGCCCACAGGGTTTTACTGAAGCTTTCTTT
>TRBV28|TRBJ2-2|TRBD1|.
CASSRTGGRITGELFF
TGTGCCAGCAGTCGGACAGGGGGCCGGATCACCGGGGAGCTGTTTTTT
>TRBV24-1|TRBJ2-2|.|.
CATMTAQNTGELFF
TGTGCCACCATGACCGCCCAGAACACCGGGGAGCTGTTTTTT
>TRBV19|TRBJ2-7|.|few
CASRPDKGYEQYF
TGTGCCAGCAGACCGGACAAGGGCTACGAGCAGTACTTC
>TRBV30|TRBJ1-4|.|.
CAWSREKDEKLFF
TGTGCCTGGAGTAGGGAGAAGGATGAAAAACTGTTTTTT
>TRBV25-1|TRBJ1-5|TRBD1|many
CASSVTGGNQPQHF
TGTGCCAGCAGTGTGACAGGGGGCAATCAGCCCCAGCATTTT
>TRBV6-1|TRBJ2-4|TRBD1|.
CASNRDSLKNIQYF
TGTGCCAGCAACCGGGACAGCCTAAAAAACATTCAGTACTTC
>TRBV28|TRBJ2-7|.|few
CASSLWQGIGGEQYF
TGTGCCAGCAGTTTATGGCAGGGAATAGGGGGGGAGCAGTACTTC